This T cell receptor (beta chain) was sequenced in a study of blood T cell repertoires in COVID-19. About the research overall: Nucleic acid was either cDNA or gDNA, and it came from T cells, B-cell-depleted T cells, or PBMCs.

This CDR3 has 14 residues. V was clipped by 4 bases and J by 9 bases; unmatched bases: 7. CDR1 is KGHDR and CDR2 is SFDVKD in the germline V gene. The method was immunoSEQ multiplex PCR; TCRdb's version includes in-frame clones alone and lacks a portion of them. Altogether about 190,000 clones are present, 70% to 90% being singletons, with the ten largest covering 20% to 25%. The source material was PBMCs or T cells enriched from blood (not recorded which). The rearrangement joins TRBV24-1 to TRBJ2-2; 7 bases are a match to TRBD1. This clonotype originated in a woman aged 40 to 50 in a cohort exposed to, infected with or recovered from COVID-19 (not recorded which). CDR3 bases: TGTGCCACCAGTGACCCCAGACAGGGTAGGGAGCTGTTTTTT. This encodes CATSDPRQGRELFF.